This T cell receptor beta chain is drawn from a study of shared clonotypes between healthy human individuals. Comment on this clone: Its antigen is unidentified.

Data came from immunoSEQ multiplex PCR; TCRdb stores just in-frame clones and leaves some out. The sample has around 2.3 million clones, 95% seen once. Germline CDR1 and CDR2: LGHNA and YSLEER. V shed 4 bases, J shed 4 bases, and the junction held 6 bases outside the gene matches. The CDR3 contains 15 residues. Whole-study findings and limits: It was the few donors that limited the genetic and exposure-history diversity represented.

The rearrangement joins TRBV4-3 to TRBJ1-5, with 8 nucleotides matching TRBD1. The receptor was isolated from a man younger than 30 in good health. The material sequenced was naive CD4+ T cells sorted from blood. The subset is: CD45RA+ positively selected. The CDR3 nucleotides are TGCGCCAGCAGCCCAGACAGGGGAAAGAATCAGCCCCAGCATTTT. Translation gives CASSPDRGKNQPQHF.